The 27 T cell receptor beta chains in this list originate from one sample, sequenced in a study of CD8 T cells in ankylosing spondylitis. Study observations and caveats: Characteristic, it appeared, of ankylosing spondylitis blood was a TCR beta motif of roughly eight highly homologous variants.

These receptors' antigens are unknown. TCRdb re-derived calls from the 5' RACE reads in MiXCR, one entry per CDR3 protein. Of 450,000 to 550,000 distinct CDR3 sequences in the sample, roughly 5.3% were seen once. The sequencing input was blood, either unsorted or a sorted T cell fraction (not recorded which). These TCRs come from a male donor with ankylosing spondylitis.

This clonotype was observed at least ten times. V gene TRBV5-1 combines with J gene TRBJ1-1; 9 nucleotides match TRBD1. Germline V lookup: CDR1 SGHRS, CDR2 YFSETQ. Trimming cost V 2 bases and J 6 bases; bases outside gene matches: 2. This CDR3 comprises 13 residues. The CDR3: CASSLDRGSEAFF. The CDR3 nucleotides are TGCGCCAGCAGCTTAGACAGGGGGTCTGAAGCTTTCTTT. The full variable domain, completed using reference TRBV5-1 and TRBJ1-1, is KAGVTQTPRYLIKTRGQQVTLSCSPISGHRSVSWYQQTPGQGLQFLFEYFSETQRNKGNFPGRFSGRQFSNSRSEMNVSTLELGDSALYLCASSLDRGSEAFFGQGTRLTVV.

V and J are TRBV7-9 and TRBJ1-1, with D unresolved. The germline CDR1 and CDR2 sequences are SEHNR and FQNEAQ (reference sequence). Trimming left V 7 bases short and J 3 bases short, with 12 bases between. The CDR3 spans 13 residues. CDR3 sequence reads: CASTEVGHTEAFF. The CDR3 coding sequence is TGTGCCAGCACCGAAGTCGGGCACACTGAAGCTTTCTTT.

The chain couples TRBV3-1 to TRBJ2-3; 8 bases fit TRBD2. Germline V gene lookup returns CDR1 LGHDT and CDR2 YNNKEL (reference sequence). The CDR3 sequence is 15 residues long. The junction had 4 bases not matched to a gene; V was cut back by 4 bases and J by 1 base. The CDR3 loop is CASSRWTSRTDTQYF. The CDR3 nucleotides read TGTGCCAGCAGCCGCTGGACTAGCCGCACAGATACGCAGTATTTT.

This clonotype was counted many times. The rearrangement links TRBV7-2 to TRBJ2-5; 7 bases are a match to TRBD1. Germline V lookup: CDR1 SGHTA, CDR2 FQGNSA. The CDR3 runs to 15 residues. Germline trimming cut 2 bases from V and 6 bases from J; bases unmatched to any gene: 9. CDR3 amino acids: CASSLRGAGGKTQYF. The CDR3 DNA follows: TGTGCCAGCAGCTTAAGGGGCGCAGGGGGTAAGACCCAGTACTTC. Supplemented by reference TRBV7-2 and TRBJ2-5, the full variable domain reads GAGVSQSPSNKVTEKGKDVELRCDPISGHTALYWYRQSLGQGLEFLIYFQGNSAPDKSGLPSDRFSAERTGGSVSTLTIQRTQQEDSAVYLCASSLRGAGGKTQYFGPGTRLLVL.

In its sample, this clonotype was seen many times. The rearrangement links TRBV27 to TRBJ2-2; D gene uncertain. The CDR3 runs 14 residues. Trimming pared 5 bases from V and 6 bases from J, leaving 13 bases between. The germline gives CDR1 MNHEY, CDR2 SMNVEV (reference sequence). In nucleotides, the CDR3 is TGTGCCAGCAGTCCTCGTCGGTGGGCCGGGGAGCTGTTTTTT. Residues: CASSPRRWAGELFF.

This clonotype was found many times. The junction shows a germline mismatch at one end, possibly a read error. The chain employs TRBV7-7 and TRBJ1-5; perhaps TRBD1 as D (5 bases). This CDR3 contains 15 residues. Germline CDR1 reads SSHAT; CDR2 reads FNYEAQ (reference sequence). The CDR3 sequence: CASSLLRDSNQPQHF. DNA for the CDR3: TGTGCTAGCAGCTTACTCAGGGATAGCAATCAGCCCCAGCATTTT. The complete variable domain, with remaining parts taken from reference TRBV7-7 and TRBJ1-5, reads GAGVSQSPRYKVTKRGQDVTLRCDPISSHATLYWYQQALGQGPEFLTYFNYEAQPDKSGLPSDRFSAERPEGSISTLTIQRTEQRDSAMYRCASSLLRDSNQPQHFGDGTRLSIL.

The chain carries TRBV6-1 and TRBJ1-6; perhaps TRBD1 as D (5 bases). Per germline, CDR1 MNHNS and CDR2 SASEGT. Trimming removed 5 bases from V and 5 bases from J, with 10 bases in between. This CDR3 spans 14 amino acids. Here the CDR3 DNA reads TGTGCCAGCAGTCCCGGGGCTAATAATTCACCCCTCCACTTT. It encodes CASSPGANNSPLHF.

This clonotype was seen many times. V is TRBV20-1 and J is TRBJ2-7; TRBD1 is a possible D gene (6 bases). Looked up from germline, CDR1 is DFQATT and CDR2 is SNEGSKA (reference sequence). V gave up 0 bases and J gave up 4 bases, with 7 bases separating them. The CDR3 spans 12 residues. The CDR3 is CSAREDSYEQYF. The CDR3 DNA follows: TGCAGTGCTAGAGAGGACAGTTACGAGCAGTACTTC.

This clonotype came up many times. The CDR3 DNA is TGCAGTGCTAGAGGCGGGGGGTACAATGAGCAGTTCTTC. Its translation: CSARGGGYNEQFF. This chain links TRBV20-1 with TRBJ2-1, with TRBD2 matching over 8 bases. Losses at the gene ends were 1 base for V and 4 bases for J; bases not matched to a gene: 0. This CDR3 spans 13 amino acids. CDR1 and CDR2 (germline): DFQATT, SNEGSKA (reference sequence).

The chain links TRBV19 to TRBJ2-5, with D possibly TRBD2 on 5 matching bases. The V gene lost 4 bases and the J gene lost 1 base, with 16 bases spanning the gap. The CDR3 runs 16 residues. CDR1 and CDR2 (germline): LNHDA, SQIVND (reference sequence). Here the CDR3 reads CASSTVPDGLQETQYF. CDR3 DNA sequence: TGTGCCAGTAGTACGGTCCCGGACGGACTCCAAGAGACCCAGTACTTC.

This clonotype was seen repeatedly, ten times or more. The CDR3, as DNA: TGCGCCAGCAGCTGGACAGCAAACACTGAAGCTTTCTTT. This sequence encodes CASSWTANTEAFF. The chain carries TRBV5-1 and TRBJ1-1; D is perhaps TRBD1 (6 bases). The CDR3 is made up of 13 amino acids. Trimming stripped 3 bases from V and 2 bases from J, with 8 bases between. Germline CDR1 is SGHRS and CDR2 is YFSETQ.

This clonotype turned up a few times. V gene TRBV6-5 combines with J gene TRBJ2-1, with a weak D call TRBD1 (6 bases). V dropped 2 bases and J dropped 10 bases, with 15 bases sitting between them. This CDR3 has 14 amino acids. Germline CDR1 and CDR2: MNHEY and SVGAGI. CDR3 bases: TGTGCCAGCAGTTACCCAGGACAGTCCGGGGAGCAGTTCTTC. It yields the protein CASSYPGQSGEQFF.

The DNA of the CDR3 is TGTGCCAGCAGCTTTGGACTAGCGGGGGGAGACAATGAGCAGTTCTTC. Translated: CASSFGLAGGDNEQFF. The chain couples TRBV11-2 to TRBJ2-1, with 14 bases that match TRBD2. Germline V lookup: CDR1 SGHAT, CDR2 FQNNGV. This CDR3 region has 16 residues. V dropped 3 bases and J dropped 5; count of bases not matched to a gene: 3. The entire variable domain, with the rest obtained from reference TRBV11-2 and TRBJ2-1, is as follows: EAGVAQSPRYKIIEKRQSVAFWCNPISGHATLYWYQQILGQGPKLLIQFQNNGVVDDSQLPKDRFSAERLKGVDSTLKIQPAKLEDSAVYLCASSFGLAGGDNEQFFGPGTRLTVL.

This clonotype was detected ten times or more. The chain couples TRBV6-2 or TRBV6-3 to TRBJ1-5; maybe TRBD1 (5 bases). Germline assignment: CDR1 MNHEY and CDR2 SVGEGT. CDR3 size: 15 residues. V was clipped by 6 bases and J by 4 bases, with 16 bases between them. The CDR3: CASSPRARGNQPQHF. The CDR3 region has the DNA TGTGCCAGCAGCCCCAGGGCGCGGGGAAATCAGCCCCAGCATTTT.

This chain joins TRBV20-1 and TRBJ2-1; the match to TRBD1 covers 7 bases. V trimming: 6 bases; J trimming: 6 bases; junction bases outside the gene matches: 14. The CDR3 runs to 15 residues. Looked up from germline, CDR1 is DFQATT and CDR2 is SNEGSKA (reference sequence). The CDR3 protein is CSAGGVAQGVNEQFF. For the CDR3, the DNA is TGCAGTGCAGGGGGCGTTGCTCAGGGCGTCAATGAGCAGTTCTTC.

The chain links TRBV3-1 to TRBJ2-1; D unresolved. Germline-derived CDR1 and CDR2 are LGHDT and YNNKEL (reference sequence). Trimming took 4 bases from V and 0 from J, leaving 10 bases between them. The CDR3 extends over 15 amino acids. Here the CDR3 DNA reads TGTGCCAGCAGCCGTTCGGCGAACTCCTACAATGAGCAGTTCTTC. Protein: CASSRSANSYNEQFF.

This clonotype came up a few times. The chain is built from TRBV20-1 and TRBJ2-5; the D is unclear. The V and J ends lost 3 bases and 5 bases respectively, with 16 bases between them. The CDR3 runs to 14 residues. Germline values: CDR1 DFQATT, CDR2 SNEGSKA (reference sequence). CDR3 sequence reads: CSASRPEVRETQYF. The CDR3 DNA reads TGCAGTGCTAGTAGGCCCGAAGTAAGGGAGACCCAGTACTTC.

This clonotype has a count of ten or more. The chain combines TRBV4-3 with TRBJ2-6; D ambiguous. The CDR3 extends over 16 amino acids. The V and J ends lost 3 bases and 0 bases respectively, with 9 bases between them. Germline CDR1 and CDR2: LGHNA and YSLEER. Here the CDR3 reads CASSQGLSSGANVLTF. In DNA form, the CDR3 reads TGCGCCAGCAGCCAGGGTTTAAGCTCTGGGGCCAACGTCCTGACTTTC.

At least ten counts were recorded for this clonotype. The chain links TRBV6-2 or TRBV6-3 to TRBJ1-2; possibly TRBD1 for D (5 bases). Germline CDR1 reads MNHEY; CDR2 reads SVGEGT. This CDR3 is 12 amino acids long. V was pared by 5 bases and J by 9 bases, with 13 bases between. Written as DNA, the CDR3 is TGTGCCAGCAGTCGCCGGGACTTGAGCTACACCTTC. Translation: CASSRRDLSYTF.

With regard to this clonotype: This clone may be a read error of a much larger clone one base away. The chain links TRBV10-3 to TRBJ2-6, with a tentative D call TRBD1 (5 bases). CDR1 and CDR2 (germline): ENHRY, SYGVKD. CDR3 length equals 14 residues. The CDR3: CAITGTAGANVLNF. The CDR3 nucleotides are TGTGCCATCACCGGTACTGCTGGGGCCAACGTCCTGAATTTC.

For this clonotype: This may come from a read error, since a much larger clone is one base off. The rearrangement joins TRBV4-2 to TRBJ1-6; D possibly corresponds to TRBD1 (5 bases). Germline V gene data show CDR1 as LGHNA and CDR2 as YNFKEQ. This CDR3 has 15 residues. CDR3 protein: CTSSQEAGANSPLHF. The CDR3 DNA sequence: TGTACCAGCAGCCAAGAAGCCGGGGCCAATTCACCCCTCCACTTT.

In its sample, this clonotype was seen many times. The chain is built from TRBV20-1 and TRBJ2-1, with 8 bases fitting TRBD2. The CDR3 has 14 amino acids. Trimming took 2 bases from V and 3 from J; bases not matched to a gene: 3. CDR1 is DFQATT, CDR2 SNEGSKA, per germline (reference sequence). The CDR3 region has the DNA TGCAGTGCTAGACTAGCGGGCGTCTACAATGAGCAGTTCTTC. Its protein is CSARLAGVYNEQFF.

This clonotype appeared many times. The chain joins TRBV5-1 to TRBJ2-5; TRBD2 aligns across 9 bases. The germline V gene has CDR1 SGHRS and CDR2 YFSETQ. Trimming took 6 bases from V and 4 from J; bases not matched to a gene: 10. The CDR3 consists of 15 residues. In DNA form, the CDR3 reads TGCGCCAGCACCCTGCGGCTAGCGGGAACAGAGACCCAGTACTTC. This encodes CASTLRLAGTETQYF.

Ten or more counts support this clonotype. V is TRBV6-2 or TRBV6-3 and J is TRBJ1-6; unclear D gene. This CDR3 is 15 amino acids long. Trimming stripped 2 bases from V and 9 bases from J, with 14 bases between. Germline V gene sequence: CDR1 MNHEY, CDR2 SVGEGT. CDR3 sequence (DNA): TGTGCCAGCAGTTACGCCGGAGGCGTCGGTTCACCCCTCCACTTT. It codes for CASSYAGGVGSPLHF.

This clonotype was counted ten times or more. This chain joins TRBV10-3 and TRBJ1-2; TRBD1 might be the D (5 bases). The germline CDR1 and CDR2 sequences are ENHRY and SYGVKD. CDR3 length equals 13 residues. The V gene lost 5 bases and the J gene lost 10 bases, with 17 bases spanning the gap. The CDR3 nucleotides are TGTGCCATCAGTAGCCGGGACCTTGAGGACTACACCTTC. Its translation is CAISSRDLEDYTF.

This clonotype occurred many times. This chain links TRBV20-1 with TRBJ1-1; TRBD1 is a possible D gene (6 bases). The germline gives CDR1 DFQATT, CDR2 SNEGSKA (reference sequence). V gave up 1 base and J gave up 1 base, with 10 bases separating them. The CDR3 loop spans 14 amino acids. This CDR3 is CSARGIRGNTEAFF. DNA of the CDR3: TGCAGTGCTAGAGGGATCAGGGGGAACACTGAAGCTTTCTTT.

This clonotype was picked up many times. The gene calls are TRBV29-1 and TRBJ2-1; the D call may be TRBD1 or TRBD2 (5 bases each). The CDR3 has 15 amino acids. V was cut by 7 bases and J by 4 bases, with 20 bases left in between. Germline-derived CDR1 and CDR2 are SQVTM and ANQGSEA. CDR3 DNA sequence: TGCAGCGCATGGGGGACGGATCGAGGGTACAATGAGCAGTTCTTC. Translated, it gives CSAWGTDRGYNEQFF.